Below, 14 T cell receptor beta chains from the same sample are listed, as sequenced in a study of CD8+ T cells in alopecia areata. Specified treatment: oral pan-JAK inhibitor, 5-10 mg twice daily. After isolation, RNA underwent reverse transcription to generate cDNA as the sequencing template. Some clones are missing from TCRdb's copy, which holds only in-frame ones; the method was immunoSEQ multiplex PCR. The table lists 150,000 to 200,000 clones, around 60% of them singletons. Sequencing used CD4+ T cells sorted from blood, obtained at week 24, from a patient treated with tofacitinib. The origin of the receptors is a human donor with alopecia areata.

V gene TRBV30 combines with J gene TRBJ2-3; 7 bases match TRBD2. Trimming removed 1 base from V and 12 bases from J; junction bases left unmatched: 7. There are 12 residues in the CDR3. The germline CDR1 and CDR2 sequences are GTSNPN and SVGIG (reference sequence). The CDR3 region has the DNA TGTGCCTGGAGTGCGGGAAGGACTAGTCAGTATTTT. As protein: CAWSAGRTSQYF.

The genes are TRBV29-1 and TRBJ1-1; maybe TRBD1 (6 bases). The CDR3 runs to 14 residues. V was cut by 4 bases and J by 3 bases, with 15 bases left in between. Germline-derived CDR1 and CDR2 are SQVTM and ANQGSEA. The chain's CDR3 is CSVAPSGHYTEAFF. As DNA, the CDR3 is TGCAGCGTTGCACCCTCGGGACATTACACTGAAGCTTTCTTT.

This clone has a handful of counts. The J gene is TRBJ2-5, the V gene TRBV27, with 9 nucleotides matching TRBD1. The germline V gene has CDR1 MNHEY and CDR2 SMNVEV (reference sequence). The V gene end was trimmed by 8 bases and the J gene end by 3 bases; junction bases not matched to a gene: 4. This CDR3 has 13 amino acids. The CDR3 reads CASPTGGKETQYF. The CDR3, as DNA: TGTGCCAGCCCGACAGGGGGTAAAGAGACCCAGTACTTC.

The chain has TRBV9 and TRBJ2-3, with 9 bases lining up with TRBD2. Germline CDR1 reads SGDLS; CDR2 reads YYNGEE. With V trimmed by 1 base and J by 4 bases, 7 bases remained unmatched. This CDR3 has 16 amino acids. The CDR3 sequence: CASSVNGAGGPDTQYF. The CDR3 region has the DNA TGTGCCAGCAGCGTAAATGGAGCGGGGGGCCCAGATACGCAGTATTTT.

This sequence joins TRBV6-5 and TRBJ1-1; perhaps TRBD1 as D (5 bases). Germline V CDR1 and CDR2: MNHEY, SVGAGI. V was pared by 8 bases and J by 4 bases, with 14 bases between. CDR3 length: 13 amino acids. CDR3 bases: TGTGCCAGCCACAAGGGGCAGATCACTGAAGCTTTCTTT. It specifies CASHKGQITEAFF.

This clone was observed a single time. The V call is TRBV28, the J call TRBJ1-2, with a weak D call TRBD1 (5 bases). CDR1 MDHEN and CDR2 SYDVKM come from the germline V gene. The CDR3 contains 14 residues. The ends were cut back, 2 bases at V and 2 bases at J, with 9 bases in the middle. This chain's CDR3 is CASSLLGANYGYTF. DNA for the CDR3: TGTGCCAGCAGTTTACTCGGGGCGAACTATGGCTACACCTTC.

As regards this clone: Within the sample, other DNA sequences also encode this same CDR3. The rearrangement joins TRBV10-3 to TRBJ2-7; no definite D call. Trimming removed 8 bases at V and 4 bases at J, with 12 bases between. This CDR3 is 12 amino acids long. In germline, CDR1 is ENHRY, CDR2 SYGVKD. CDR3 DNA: TGTGCCATCTCCCCTTCCCGTTACGAGCAGTACTTC. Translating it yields CAISPSRYEQYF.

The CDR3 DNA is TGTGCTAGTGGCATGGGGTGGAGCTGTAATTCACCCCTCCACTTT. This translates into CASGMGWSCNSPLHF. The V call is TRBV12-5, the J call TRBJ1-6; no clear D gene. The CDR3 runs 15 residues. The V end lost 6 bases, the J end lost 6 bases, and 15 bases lay between the germline ends. The germline gives CDR1 LGHNT, CDR2 FRNRAP.

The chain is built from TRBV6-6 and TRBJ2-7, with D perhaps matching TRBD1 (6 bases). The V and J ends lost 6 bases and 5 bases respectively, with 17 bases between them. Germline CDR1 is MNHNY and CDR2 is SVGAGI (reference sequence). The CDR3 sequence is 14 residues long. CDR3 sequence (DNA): TGTGCCAGCAGCCGAAATGGGGGCTGGGACGAGCAGTACTTC. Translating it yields CASSRNGGWDEQYF.

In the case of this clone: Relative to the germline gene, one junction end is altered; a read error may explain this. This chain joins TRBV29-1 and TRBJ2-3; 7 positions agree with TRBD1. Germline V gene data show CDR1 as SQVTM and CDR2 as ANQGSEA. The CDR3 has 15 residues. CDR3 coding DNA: TGCGGCGTCTCAGCGTCCGGGACAGCCACAGATACGCAGTATTTT. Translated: CGVSASGTATDTQYF.

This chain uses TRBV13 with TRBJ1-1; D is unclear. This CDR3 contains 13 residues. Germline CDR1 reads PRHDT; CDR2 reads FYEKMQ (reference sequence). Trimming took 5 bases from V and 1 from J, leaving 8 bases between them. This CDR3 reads CASSPTENTEAFF. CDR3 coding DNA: TGTGCCAGCAGCCCTACAGAGAACACTGAAGCTTTCTTT.

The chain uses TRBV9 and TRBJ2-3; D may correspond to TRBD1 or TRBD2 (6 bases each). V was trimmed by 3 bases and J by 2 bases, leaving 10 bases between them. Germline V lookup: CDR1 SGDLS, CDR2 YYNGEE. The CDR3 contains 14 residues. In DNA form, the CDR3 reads TGTGCCAGCAGCGAAGGGGGGCACACAGATACGCAGTATTTT. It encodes CASSEGGHTDTQYF.

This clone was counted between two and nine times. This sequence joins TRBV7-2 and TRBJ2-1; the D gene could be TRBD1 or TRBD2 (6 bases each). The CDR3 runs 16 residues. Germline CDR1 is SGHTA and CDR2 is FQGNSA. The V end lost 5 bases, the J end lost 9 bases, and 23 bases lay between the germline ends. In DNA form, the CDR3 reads TGTGCCAGCAGCCTTAGGGTCGGGGGCCGACCCGGTGAGCAGTTCTTC. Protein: CASSLRVGGRPGEQFF.

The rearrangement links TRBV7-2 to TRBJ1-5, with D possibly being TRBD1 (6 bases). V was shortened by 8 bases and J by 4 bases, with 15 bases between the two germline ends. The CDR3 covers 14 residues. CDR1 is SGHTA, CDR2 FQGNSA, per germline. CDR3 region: CASGHRGANQPQHF. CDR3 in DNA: TGTGCCAGCGGGCACCGGGGGGCGAATCAGCCCCAGCATTTT.